Below, 21 T cell receptor beta chains from the same sample are listed, as sequenced in a study of blood T cells in healthy people across ages. Using a J-beta primer mix together with a sample-barcoded 5' primer, a second PCR was run for 7 to 11 cycles. TCRdb re-analysed the 5' RACE reads in MiXCR, keeping a single row per CDR3 protein. Seen here are around 900,000 distinct CDR3 sequences, roughly 26% observed once, and the top ten hold around 16%. Material for sequencing was blood. The receptors here all came from a woman of 80 years or more in good health.

The chain recombines TRBV21-1 with TRBJ1-2. TRBV21-1 is listed as a pseudogene. The CDR3 length is 14 residues. DNA of the CDR3: TGTGCCAGCAGCAAAGTGCAGACATCCTATGGCTACACCTTC. It translates to CASSKVQTSYGYTF.

This clonotype has at least ten counts. The V and J genes are TRBV7-2 and TRBJ1-1; unclear D gene. The germline V gene encodes CDR1 SGHTA and CDR2 FQGNSA. This CDR3 is 13 amino acids long. V was shortened by 4 bases and J by 4 bases, with 10 bases between the two germline ends. Here the CDR3 DNA reads TGTGCCAGCAGCTCCACCAGAGTCACTGAAGCTTTCTTT. This sequence encodes CASSSTRVTEAFF.

This clonotype was observed at least ten times. This chain connects TRBV7-9 to TRBJ2-3; TRBD1 aligns across 9 bases. CDR1 is SEHNR and CDR2 is FQNEAQ in the germline V gene (reference sequence). This CDR3 contains 15 residues. V dropped 3 bases and J dropped 1; count of bases not matched to a gene: 2. The CDR3, as DNA: TGTGCCAGCAGCTTCGGACAGGGGCGCACAGATACGCAGTATTTT. Its protein is CASSFGQGRTDTQYF.

The V and J genes are TRBV11-2 and TRBJ2-1; 8 nucleotides match TRBD2. The CDR3 loop spans 17 amino acids. The V gene end was trimmed by 1 base and the J gene end by 2 bases; junction bases not matched to a gene: 7. Germline values: CDR1 SGHAT, CDR2 FQNNGV. CDR3 coding DNA: TGTGCCAGCAGCTTAGCCCCATGGACTAGCACCTACAATGAGCAGTTCTTC. This translates into CASSLAPWTSTYNEQFF. Based on the CDR3 plus reference TRBV11-2 and TRBJ2-1, the full variable domain is EAGVAQSPRYKIIEKRQSVAFWCNPISGHATLYWYQQILGQGPKLLIQFQNNGVVDDSQLPKDRFSAERLKGVDSTLKIQPAKLEDSAVYLCASSLAPWTSTYNEQFFGPGTRLTVL.

Details on this clonotype: A single base separates this from a much larger clone, so it may be a read error. The CDR3 end shows no conserved phenylalanine or tryptophan, and so a read error is likely. The chain employs TRBV24-1 and TRBJ2-1; TRBD1 matches 10 bases. The V and J ends lost 4 bases and 9 bases, in that order; junction bases with no gene match: 14. CDR1 KGHDR and CDR2 SFDVKD come from the germline V gene. The CDR3 covers 17 residues. CDR3 nucleotides: TGTGCCACCAGTGACTCGTCGACTAAGACAGGGGGCGGTGAGCAGTTCGTC. Its protein is CATSDSSTKTGGGEQFV.

Of note for this clonotype: A much larger clone differs by one base, so this may be a read error. The chain has TRBV5-1 and TRBJ1-2; D is undetermined. Germline CDR1 and CDR2: SGHRS and YFSETQ. This CDR3 comprises 13 residues. Trimming took off 3 bases at V and 6 bases at J, with 12 bases between the two ends. As DNA, the CDR3 is TGCGCCAGCAGCTCGGCTTGGGGAAATGGCTACACCTTC. Amino acid sequence: CASSSAWGNGYTF.

This clonotype was seen repeatedly, ten times or more. This chain connects TRBV6-2 or TRBV6-3 to TRBJ2-7; the match to TRBD2 covers 7 bases. Germline-derived CDR1 and CDR2 are MNHEY and SVGEGT. Trimming removed 6 bases from V and 2 bases from J; junction bases left unmatched: 7. The CDR3 spans 14 residues. The CDR3 loop is CASRGAGPTYEQYF. The CDR3 nucleotides read TGTGCCAGCAGGGGAGCGGGGCCTACCTACGAGCAGTACTTC.

The gene calls are TRBV6-6 and TRBJ1-4, with 7 positions matching TRBD1. The V gene's germline CDR1 is MNHNY and CDR2 SVGAGI (reference sequence). The CDR3 is made up of 13 amino acids. V lost 11 bases, J lost 7 bases, and 10 bases stayed unmatched. CDR3 coding DNA: TGTGCCTCCCAGGGGGGGTTTGGTGAAAAACTGTTTTTT. Translation: CASQGGFGEKLFF.

Concerning this clonotype itself: A much larger clone sits a single nucleotide away, making a read error possible. The chain joins TRBV10-2 to TRBJ2-7; D is perhaps TRBD2 (5 bases). The CDR3 runs to 11 residues. Trimming stripped 3 bases from V and 10 bases from J, with 10 bases between. CDR1 is WSHSY and CDR2 is SAAADI in the germline V gene. CDR3 coding DNA: TGCGCCAGCAGTGATGGGGAGACCCAGTACGTC. This sequence encodes CASSDGETQYV.

The chain links TRBV5-1 to TRBJ2-7; TRBD1 agrees at 9 bases. Losses at the gene ends were 5 bases for V and 6 bases for J; bases not matched to a gene: 6. CDR1 is SGHRS, CDR2 YFSETQ, per germline. The length of the CDR3 is 13 residues. CDR3 nucleotide sequence: TGCGCCAGCAGAATGGACAGGGGTGGCGAGCAGTACTTC. Translating it yields CASRMDRGGEQYF.

The rearrangement joins TRBV6-5 to TRBJ2-3, with unresolved D. The CDR3 consists of 19 residues. Deletions cut 2 bases from V and 2 bases from J, with 23 bases between. Per the germline V gene, CDR1 is MNHEY and CDR2 is SVGAGI. In DNA, the CDR3 is TGTGCCAGCAGTTACCCCCTTAAAATCGAAGGGCAATTCACAGATACGCAGTATTTT. Residues: CASSYPLKIEGQFTDTQYF.

This clonotype was found a few times. The chain carries TRBV7-2 and TRBJ1-4, with D tentatively TRBD1 (5 bases). In germline, CDR1 is SGHTA, CDR2 FQGNSA. V lost 3 bases and J 8 bases, leaving 10 bases between the germline ends. CDR3 size: 13 residues. CDR3 residues: CASSLTNREKLFF. As DNA, the CDR3 is TGTGCCAGCAGCTTGACGAACAGGGAAAAACTGTTTTTT.

For this clonotype: A much bigger clone sits one base away, suggesting this may be a read error. V is TRBV7-2 and J is TRBJ2-5, with D hard to call. The V and J ends lost 6 bases and 5 bases respectively, with 16 bases between them. From germline, CDR1 is SGHTA and CDR2 FQGNSA. The CDR3 length is 14 residues. CDR3 sequence reads: CASRPDRVSETQYF. DNA of the CDR3: TGTGCCAGCAGGCCTGATAGGGTGTCGGAGACCCAGTACTTC.

This clonotype was seen ten or more times. A read error may account for a junction end that differs from germline. V and J are TRBV5-1 and TRBJ2-1; 10 nucleotides align to TRBD2. The CDR3 has 15 amino acids. Germline lookup yields CDR1 SGHRS and CDR2 YFSETQ. The CDR3 region is CASSPTSGAYNEQFF. In nucleotides, the CDR3 is TGTGCCAGCAGTCCTACTAGCGGGGCGTACAATGAGCAGTTCTTC.

V usage is TRBV20-1 and J usage is TRBJ1-5; D gene unclear. This CDR3 comprises 14 residues. Germline CDR1 and CDR2: DFQATT and SNEGSKA (reference sequence). Trimming removed 3 bases from V and 5 bases from J, with 14 bases in between. CDR3 nucleotide sequence: TGCAGTGCTAGTCCGGCGGCTCGCGATCAGCCCCAGCATTTT. Protein sequence: CSASPAARDQPQHF.

The chain is built from TRBV4-2 and TRBJ1-3; a possible D gene is TRBD1 (5 bases). With 0 bases removed from V and 7 bases from J, the gap between germline ends came to 10 bases. CDR1 LGHNA and CDR2 YNFKEQ come from the germline V gene. The CDR3 extends over 14 amino acids. CDR3 coding DNA: TGTGCCAGCAGCCAAGAGCTAAAGGGGAACACCATATATTTT. Translated, it gives CASSQELKGNTIYF.

A note on this clonotype: With a much larger clone just one base away, this may be a read error. The chain employs TRBV20-1 and TRBJ2-7, with D perhaps assigned TRBD1 or TRBD2 (6 bases each). This CDR3 comprises 14 residues. Germline CDR1 is DFQATT and CDR2 is SNEGSKA (reference sequence). CDR3 sequence: CSAREGGHGNEQCF. Written as DNA, the CDR3 is TGCAGTGCTAGAGAGGGGGGACACGGCAATGAGCAGTGCTTC.

There are many counts of this clonotype. This may stem from a read error, because a much larger clone lies one nucleotide away. The chain carries TRBV20-1 and TRBJ2-1; TRBD1 is a possible D gene (5 bases). Gene TRBJ2-7 matches the end of the DNA better, so the J call may be wrong. This CDR3 has 14 amino acids. Looked up from germline, CDR1 is DFQATT and CDR2 is SNEGSKA (reference sequence). The CDR3 DNA reads TGCAGTGCTCGACAGTCTGGCTCCTACAATGAGCAGTACTTC. Translated, it gives CSARQSGSYNEQYF.

This clonotype was observed many times. The V gene is TRBV7-2, the J gene TRBJ2-5; 9 positions match TRBD2. J was trimmed by 7 bases and V by 1 base; bases with no gene match: 7. The CDR3 extends over 15 amino acids. The V gene's germline CDR1 is SGHTA and CDR2 FQGNSA. This CDR3 is CASSLESSGAGTQYF. CDR3 sequence (DNA): TGTGCCAGCAGCTTAGAGTCTAGCGGGGCCGGGACCCAGTACTTC.

This clonotype has a count of ten or more. The J gene is TRBJ1-1, the V gene TRBV6-6; D is unresolved. Trimming shortened V by 6 bases and J by 3 bases, and 11 bases separated the two germline ends. Germline lookup yields CDR1 MNHNY and CDR2 SVGAGI (reference sequence). The CDR3 runs to 13 residues. The CDR3 loop reads CASRLLGDTEAFF. CDR3 bases: TGTGCCAGCAGATTACTCGGGGACACTGAAGCTTTCTTT.

This clonotype was observed at least ten times. V usage is TRBV20-1 and J usage is TRBJ2-5, with 13 nucleotides matching TRBD2. V gave up 1 base and J gave up 5 bases; unmatched junction bases: 7. The CDR3 is 16 residues long. Germline V gene data show CDR1 as DFQATT and CDR2 as SNEGSKA (reference sequence). This chain's CDR3 is CSARAPTSGGAETQYF. As DNA, the CDR3 is TGCAGTGCTAGAGCCCCCACTAGCGGGGGGGCGGAGACCCAGTACTTC.